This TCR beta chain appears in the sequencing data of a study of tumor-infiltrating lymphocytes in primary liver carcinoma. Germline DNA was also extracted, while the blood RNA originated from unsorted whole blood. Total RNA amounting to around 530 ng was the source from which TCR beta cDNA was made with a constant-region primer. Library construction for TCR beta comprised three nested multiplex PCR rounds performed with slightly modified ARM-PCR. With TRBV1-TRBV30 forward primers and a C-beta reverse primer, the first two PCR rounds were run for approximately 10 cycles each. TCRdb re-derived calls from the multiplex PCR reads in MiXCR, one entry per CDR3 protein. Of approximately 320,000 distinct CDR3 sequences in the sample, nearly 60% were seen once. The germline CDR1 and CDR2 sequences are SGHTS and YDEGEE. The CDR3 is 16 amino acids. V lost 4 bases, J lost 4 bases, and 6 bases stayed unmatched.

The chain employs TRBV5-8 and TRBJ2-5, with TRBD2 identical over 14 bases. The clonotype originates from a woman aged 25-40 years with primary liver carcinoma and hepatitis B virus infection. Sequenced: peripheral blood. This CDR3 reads CASSTGTSGSGETQYF. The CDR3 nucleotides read TGTGCCAGCAGCACCGGGACTAGCGGGAGCGGAGAGACCCAGTACTTC.